This T cell receptor (beta chain) was found in a study of T cell responses to AZD1222 COVID-19 vaccine. Notes on the study in general: Spike-spanning, vaccine-associated CD4 TCRs were dominant at 160-218 and 743-854. Donors, mostly white British, included more females; clonal diversity was possibly underestimated.

Worth noting for this clone: The target antigen is unknown.

Here immunoSEQ multiplex PCR was the method, and the copy in TCRdb shows in-frame clones only, minus some. The table lists roughly 100,000 clones, about 90% of them singletons. The ends lost 5 bases at V and 7 bases at J; junction bases unmatched: 6. In germline, CDR1 is SGHTA, CDR2 FQGNSA. The CDR3 is made up of 14 amino acids. V usage is TRBV7-2 and J usage is TRBJ2-2; 8 bases are a match to TRBD1. The clonotype was recovered from an adult in good health. This material consisted of peripheral blood, taken on day 0 of AZD1222 vaccination. The CDR3 DNA is TGTGCCAGCAGCGAAGGGACAGGACTCGGGGAGCTGTTTTTT. Amino acid sequence: CASSEGTGLGELFF.